This TCR beta chain was identified in a study of blood T cell repertoires in COVID-19 (dated by TCRdb to 2020 to 2022). Concerning the study at large: Samples covering the acute and convalescent phases of COVID-19 were provided by collaborators in the United States, Italy and Spain. Nearly every sample came with metadata listing a de-identified subject ID, COVID-19 status, age in years and sex. The prospective study material was composed of cDNA or gDNA derived from T cells, B-cell-depleted T cells, or PBMCs. The samples were drawn from two sources: the first 160 participants of the ongoing ImmuneRACE study, and 1,000 to 1,500 subjects contributed by 6 global collaborators. The repertoires were released in a freely available public database intended as a resource for research on the immune response to SARS-CoV-2. Deeply sampled blood TCRbeta repertoires from subjects exposed to, actively infected with, or recovered from COVID-19 were included in the dataset. HLA class I and class II types, where available, came from metadata supplied by the sample provider rather than from assay-based typing. Broader findings and caveats from the paper: Clinical and demographic metadata were provided uncurated, with the amount varying by source and participant.

Clipping removes 6 bases from V and 6 bases from J, with 5 as the unmatched junction base count. From its cysteine to its phenylalanine, the CDR3 spans 14 amino acids. The retained sequence is limited to the CDR3, 42 bases, with the frame set at the first base. Remarks on this clone: Its antigen remains undetermined. No much larger clonotype is one base removed from it; base qualities were not supplied.

The immunoSEQ Assay, a bias-controlled multiplex PCR, was used to amplify TCRbeta CDR3 regions from genomic DNA. Per the source publication's procedure: Nucleated cell counts per sample were estimated from amplification of reference gene primers within the assay. Sequence reads were collapsed and filtered to measure the absolute abundance of every unique TCRbeta CDR3 rearrangement. For each sample, productive Simpson clonality was calculated as the square root of Simpson's diversity index over productive rearrangements. TCRdb took this table from immuneACCESS and kept in-frame rearrangements with V and J called. Such tables lack part of the clones; where checked against another copy, unresolved V genes explain under half of the gap, and the rest is unexplained. The V and J calls and clone size are taken from that table; D and trimming were inferred from the DNA. The sample yields a few hundred thousand clones; 75% to 90% were counted once. The ten largest clones take up 0.85% to 0.95% of the sample.

A second Seattle source provided samples from volunteer blood donors who had recovered from COVID-19. The collaborating institutions used their own protocols to collect whole blood in K2EDTA tubes. Collaborator samples were shipped for TCRbeta analysis as frozen whole blood, isolated PBMCs, or DNA extracted from either sample type. Material: peripheral blood. The rearrangement joined TRBV23-1 to TRBJ1-6; 7 nucleotides in the junction match TRBD1. TRBV23-1 is treated as an ORF (open reading frame) with a function not yet certain. This TCR derives from a woman between 40 and 50 years old who had recovered from COVID-19. The CDR3 sequence is CASRDRLGNSPLHF. In nucleotide form, the sequence is TGCGCCAGCAGGGACAGGTTAGGTAATTCACCCCTCCACTTT.